The present T cell receptor beta chain was sequenced within a study of regulatory T cells in long-lasting Graves disease. Study-level findings and limits: Compared with new cases, persistent Graves' patients showed reduced TCR diversity. The study found TRBV28, TRBJ1-2 and TRBJ2-5 favored in persistent disease.

On this clonotype itself: The target antigen is unknown.

Trimming removed 4 bases from V and 0 bases from J; junction bases left unmatched: 14. The CDR3 runs 18 residues. CDR1 and CDR2 from the germline V gene are SGHNT and YYREEE (reference sequence). Arm-PCR with iRepertoire HTBI primers amplified the CDR3 regions for these TCR beta libraries. TCRdb reprocessed the multiplex PCR reads with MiXCR, giving one entry per CDR3 protein. The sample records around 400,000 distinct CDR3 sequences, 15% being singletons. Documented time point: newly diagnosed GD, antithyroid drugs for less than 3 months. PBMC-extracted RNA yielded the TCR library. The input for sequencing was peripheral blood mononuclear cells (PBMCs), taken at new diagnosis, from a patient treated with antithyroid drugs. This chain joins TRBV5-4 and TRBJ2-7; 9 nucleotides match TRBD1. The clonotype originates from a female donor with Graves disease. The CDR3 loop reads CASSRRQGEYQSSYEQYF. CDR3 DNA sequence: TGTGCCAGCAGCCGTCGACAGGGGGAATATCAGAGCTCCTACGAGCAGTACTTC. Full variable domain (missing parts from reference TRBV5-4 and TRBJ2-7): ETGVTQSPTHLIKTRGQQVTLRCSSQSGHNTVSWYQQALGQGPQFIFQYYREEENGRGNFPPRFSGLQFPNYSSELNVNALELDDSALYLCASSRRQGEYQSSYEQYFGPGTRLTVT.